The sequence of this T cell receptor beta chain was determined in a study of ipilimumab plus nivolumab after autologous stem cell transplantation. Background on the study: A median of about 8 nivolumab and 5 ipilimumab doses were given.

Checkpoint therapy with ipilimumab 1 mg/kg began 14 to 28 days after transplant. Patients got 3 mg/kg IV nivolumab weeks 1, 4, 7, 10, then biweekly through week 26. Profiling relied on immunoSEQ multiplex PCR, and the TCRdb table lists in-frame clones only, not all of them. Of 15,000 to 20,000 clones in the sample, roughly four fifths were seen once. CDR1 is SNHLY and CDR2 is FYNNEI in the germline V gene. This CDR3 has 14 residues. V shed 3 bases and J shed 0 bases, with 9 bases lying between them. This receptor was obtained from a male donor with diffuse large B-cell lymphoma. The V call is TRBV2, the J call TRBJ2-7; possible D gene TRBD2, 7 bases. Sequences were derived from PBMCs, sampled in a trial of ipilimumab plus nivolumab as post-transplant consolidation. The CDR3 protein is CASSDAGASYEQYF. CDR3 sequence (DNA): TGTGCCAGCAGTGACGCGGGGGCCTCCTACGAGCAGTACTTC.